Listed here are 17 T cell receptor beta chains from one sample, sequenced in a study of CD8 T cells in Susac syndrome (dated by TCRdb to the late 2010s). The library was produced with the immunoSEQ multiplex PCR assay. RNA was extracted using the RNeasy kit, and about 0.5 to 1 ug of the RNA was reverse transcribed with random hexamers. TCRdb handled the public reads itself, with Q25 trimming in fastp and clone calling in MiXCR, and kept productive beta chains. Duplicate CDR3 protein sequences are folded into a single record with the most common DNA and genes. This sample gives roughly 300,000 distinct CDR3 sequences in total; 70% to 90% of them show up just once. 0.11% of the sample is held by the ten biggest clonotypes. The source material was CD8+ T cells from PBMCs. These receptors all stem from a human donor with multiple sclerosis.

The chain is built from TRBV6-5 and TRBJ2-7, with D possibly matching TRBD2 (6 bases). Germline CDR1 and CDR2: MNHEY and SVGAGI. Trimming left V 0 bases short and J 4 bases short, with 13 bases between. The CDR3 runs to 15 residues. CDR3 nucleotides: TGTGCCAGCAGTTACTCGAGGTCTGGGGGGTACGAGCAGTACTTC. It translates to CASSYSRSGGYEQYF.

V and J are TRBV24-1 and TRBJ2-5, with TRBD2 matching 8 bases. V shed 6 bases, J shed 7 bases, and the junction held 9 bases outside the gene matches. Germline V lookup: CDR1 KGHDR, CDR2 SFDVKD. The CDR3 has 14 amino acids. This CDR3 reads CATSRSGSSGTQYF. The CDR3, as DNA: TGTGCCACCAGTCGGAGCGGGAGTTCGGGGACCCAGTACTTC.

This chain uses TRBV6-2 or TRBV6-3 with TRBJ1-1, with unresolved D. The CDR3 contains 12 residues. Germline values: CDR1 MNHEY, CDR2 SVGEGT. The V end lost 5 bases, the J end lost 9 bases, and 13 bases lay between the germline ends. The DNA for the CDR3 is TGTGCCAGCAGTCCCCACGGGCTTCAAGCTTTCTTT. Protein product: CASSPHGLQAFF.

CDR3: CASSDRASDETQYF. CDR3 coding DNA: TGTGCCAGCAGCGACAGGGCCAGCGATGAGACCCAGTACTTC. The chain is built from TRBV7-9 and TRBJ2-5; 7 nucleotides agree with TRBD1. V dropped 5 bases and J dropped 5; count of bases not matched to a gene: 8. Germline CDR1 is SEHNR and CDR2 is FQNEAQ (reference sequence). The CDR3 is 14 residues long.

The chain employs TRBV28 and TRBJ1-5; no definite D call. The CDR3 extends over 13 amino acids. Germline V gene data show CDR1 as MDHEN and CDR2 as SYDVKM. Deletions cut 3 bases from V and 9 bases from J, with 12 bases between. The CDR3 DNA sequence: TGTGCCAGCAGTTTTCTAGGTGGGTGGCCCCAGCATTTT. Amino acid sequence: CASSFLGGWPQHF.

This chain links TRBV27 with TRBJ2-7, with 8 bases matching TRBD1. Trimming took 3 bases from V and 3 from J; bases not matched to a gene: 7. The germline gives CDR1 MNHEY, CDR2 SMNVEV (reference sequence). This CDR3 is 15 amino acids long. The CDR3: CASSFGQGADYEQYF. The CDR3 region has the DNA TGTGCCAGCAGTTTCGGGCAGGGGGCAGACTACGAGCAGTACTTC.

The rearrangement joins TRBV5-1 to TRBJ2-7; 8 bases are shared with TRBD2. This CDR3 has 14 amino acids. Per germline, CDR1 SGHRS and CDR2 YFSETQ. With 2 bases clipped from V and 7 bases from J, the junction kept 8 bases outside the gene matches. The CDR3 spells CASSLPGGRREQYF. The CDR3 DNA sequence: TGCGCCAGCAGCTTACCGGGAGGGCGGCGGGAGCAGTACTTC. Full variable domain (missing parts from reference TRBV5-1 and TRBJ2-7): KAGVTQTPRYLIKTRGQQVTLSCSPISGHRSVSWYQQTPGQGLQFLFEYFSETQRNKGNFPGRFSGRQFSNSRSEMNVSTLELGDSALYLCASSLPGGRREQYFGPGTRLTVT.

CDR3 sequence reads: CASSTSGLTYNEQFF. The CDR3 DNA follows: TGTGCCAGCAGCACCAGCGGGTTAACCTACAATGAGCAGTTCTTC. The chain joins TRBV28 to TRBJ2-1; perhaps TRBD2 as D (6 bases). V lost 6 bases and J 2 bases, leaving 14 bases between the germline ends. CDR1 is MDHEN, CDR2 SYDVKM, per germline. The CDR3 runs to 15 residues.

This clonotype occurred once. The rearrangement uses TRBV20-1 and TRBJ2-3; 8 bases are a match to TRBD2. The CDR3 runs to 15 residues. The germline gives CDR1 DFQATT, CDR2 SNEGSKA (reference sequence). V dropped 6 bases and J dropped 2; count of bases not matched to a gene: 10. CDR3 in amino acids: CSARNLAGYTDTQYF. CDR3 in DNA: TGCAGTGCGAGAAACTTAGCGGGATACACAGATACGCAGTATTTT.

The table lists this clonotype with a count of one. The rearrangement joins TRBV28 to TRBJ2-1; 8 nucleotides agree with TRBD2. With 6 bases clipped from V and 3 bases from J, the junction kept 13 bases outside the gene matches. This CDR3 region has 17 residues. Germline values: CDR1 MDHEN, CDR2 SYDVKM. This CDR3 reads CASSLPAGTRFYNEQFF. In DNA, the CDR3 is TGTGCCAGCAGCTTACCCGCCGGGACTAGGTTCTACAATGAGCAGTTCTTC. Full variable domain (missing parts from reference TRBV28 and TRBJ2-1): DVKVTQSSRYLVKRTGEKVFLECVQDMDHENMFWYRQDPGLGLRLIYFSYDVKMKEKGDIPEGYSVSREKKERFSLILESASTNQTSMYLCASSLPAGTRFYNEQFFGPGTRLTVL.

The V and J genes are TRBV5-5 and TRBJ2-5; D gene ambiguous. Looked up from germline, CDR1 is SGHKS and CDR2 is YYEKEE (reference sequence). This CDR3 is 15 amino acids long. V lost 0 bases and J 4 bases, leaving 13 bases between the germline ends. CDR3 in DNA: TGTGCCAGCAGCTTGGGGGCCCGGCTACGAGAGACCCAGTACTTC. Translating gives CASSLGARLRETQYF.

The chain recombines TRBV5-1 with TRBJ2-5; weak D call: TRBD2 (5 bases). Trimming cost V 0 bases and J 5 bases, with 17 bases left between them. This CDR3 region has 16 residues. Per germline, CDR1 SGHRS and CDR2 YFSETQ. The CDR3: CASSLEGRPATETQYF. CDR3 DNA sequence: TGCGCCAGCAGCTTGGAAGGGAGACCAGCCACGGAGACCCAGTACTTC.

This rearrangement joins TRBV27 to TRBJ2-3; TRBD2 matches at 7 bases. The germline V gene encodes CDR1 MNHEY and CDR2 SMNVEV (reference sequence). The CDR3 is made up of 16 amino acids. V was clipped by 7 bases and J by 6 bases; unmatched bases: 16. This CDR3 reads CASNSVAGVTADTQYF. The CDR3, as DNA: TGTGCCAGCAACTCTGTTGCGGGAGTGACGGCTGATACGCAGTATTTT.

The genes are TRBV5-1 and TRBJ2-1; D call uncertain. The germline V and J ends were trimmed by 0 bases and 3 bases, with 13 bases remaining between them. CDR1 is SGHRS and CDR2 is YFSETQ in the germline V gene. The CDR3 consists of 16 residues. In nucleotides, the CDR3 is TGCGCCAGCAGCTTGGCCAAACTGGGTTTCTACAATGAGCAGTTCTTC. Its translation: CASSLAKLGFYNEQFF.

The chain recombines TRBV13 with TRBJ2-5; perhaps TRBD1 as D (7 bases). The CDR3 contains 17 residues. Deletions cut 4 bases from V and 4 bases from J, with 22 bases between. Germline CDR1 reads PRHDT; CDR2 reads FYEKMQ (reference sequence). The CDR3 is CASSSGTVWRVGETQYF. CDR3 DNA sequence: TGTGCCAGCAGCTCGGGGACAGTTTGGAGGGTGGGAGAGACCCAGTACTTC.

The CDR3 region has the DNA TGTGCCAGCATTGGAGTCGGGGGCCGGGAGACCCAGTACTTC. Translating it yields CASIGVGGRETQYF. V and J are TRBV28 and TRBJ2-5, with D perhaps matching TRBD1 or TRBD2 (6 bases each). In germline, CDR1 is MDHEN, CDR2 SYDVKM. V lost 7 bases to trimming and J lost 5 bases, with 17 bases between them. The CDR3 is 14 residues long.

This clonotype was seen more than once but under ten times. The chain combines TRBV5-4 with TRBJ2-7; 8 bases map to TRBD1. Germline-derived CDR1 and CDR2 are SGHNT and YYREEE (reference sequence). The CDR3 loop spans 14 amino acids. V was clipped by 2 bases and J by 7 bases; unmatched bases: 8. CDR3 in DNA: TGTGCCAGCAGCTTTCAGGGGGCGCCGGGAGAGCAGTACTTC. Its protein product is CASSFQGAPGEQYF. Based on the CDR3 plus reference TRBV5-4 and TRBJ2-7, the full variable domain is ETGVTQSPTHLIKTRGQQVTLRCSSQSGHNTVSWYQQALGQGPQFIFQYYREEENGRGNFPPRFSGLQFPNYSSELNVNALELDDSALYLCASSFQGAPGEQYFGPGTRLTVT.